Described below is a single T cell receptor beta chain sequence and its context. The antigen is unknown. Germline V CDR1 and CDR2: SGDLS, YYNGEE. The CDR3 contains 14 residues. The V end was cut by 0 bases, the J end by 7 bases, with 11 bases between. These data originate in a study of T cell responses to AZD1222 COVID-19 vaccine. On the study more broadly: Pooling of second doses given at about 4 or about 12 weeks was done. Study-wide findings and caveats: Spike-specific TCR depth and breadth grew after two AZD1222 doses. It was only after the peak T cell response that any repertoires were sampled.

Some clones are missing from TCRdb's copy, which holds only in-frame ones; the method was immunoSEQ multiplex PCR. The data show roughly 100,000 clones, 88% seen once. The specimen comprised peripheral blood, sampled on day 0 of AZD1222 vaccination. The receptor's source is an adult in good health. J is TRBJ1-5 and V is TRBV9; possibly TRBD1 for D (5 bases). CDR3 in amino acids: CASSVGGAGQPQHF. CDR3 DNA: TGTGCCAGCAGCGTAGGAGGGGCGGGCCAGCCCCAGCATTTT.